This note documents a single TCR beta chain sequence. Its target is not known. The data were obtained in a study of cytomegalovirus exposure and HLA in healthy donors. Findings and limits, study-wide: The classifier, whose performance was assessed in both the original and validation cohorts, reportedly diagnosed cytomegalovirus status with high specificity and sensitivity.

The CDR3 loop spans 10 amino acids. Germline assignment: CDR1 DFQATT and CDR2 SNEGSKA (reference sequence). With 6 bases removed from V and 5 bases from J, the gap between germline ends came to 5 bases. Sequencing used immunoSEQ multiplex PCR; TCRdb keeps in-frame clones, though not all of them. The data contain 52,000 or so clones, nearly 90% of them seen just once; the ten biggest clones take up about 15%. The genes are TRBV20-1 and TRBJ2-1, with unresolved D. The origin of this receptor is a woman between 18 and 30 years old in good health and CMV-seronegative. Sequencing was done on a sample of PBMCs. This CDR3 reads CSAGNNEQFF. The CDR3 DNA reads TGCAGTGCCGGTAACAATGAGCAGTTCTTC.